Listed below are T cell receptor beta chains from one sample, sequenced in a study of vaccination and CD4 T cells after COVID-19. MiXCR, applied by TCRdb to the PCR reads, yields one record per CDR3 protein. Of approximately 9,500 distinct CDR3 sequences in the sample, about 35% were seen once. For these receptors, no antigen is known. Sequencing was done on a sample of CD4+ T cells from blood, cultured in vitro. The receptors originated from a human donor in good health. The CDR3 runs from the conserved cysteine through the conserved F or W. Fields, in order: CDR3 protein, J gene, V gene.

CASSSGQGFGQPQHF | TRBJ1-5 | TRBV6-5
CAISEIRGDTEAFF | TRBJ1-1 | TRBV10-3
CASSQIGLAGSYEQYF | TRBJ2-7 | TRBV4-1
CASSRNTGELFF | TRBJ2-2 | TRBV28
CATSGQGSYNEQFF | TRBJ2-1 | TRBV24-1
CASSPGRNTEAFF | TRBJ1-1 | TRBV7-2
CASRSRDRPNSGNTIYF | TRBJ1-3 | TRBV6-2/TRBV6-3
CSARGQGNSPLHF | TRBJ1-6 | TRBV20-1
CASSERRGGQETQYF | TRBJ2-5 | TRBV6-1
CSARARFSYEQYF | TRBJ2-7 | TRBV20-1
CASSLTGVGTGELFF | TRBJ2-2 | TRBV11-3
CASSMGDARYGYTF | TRBJ1-2 | TRBV19
CASSFPSSGPPYEQYF | TRBJ2-7 | TRBV28
CASSQLGSPQHF | TRBJ1-5 | TRBV19
CASSSQWGGAKLFF | TRBJ1-4 | TRBV6-5
CASKPPGHPNRDYGYTF | TRBJ1-2 | TRBV19
CASSPREGNYGYTF | TRBJ1-2 | TRBV18
CASRERRNQPQHF | TRBJ1-5 | TRBV6-1
CSASDKRRGVDTQYF | TRBJ2-3 | TRBV20-1
CASSFEGRGLNSPLHF | TRBJ1-6 | TRBV27
CASSLVIGLAGGLQETQYF | TRBJ2-5 | TRBV7-2
CASSPSGRANTEAFF | TRBJ1-1 | TRBV18
CASSTYNEQFF | TRBJ2-1 | TRBV19
CSARDNGGSYEQYF | TRBJ2-7 | TRBV20-1
CSVRGTGIAGELFF | TRBJ2-2 | TRBV29-1
CASSMGQARNQPQHF | TRBJ1-5 | TRBV19
CASSLRRGPLHF | TRBJ1-6 | TRBV28
CASIPPGGAQETQYF | TRBJ2-5 | TRBV7-2
CASSELLALTETQYF | TRBJ2-5 | TRBV2
CASSARGGQPQHF | TRBJ1-5 | TRBV7-9
CASSPSRRGNQPQHF | TRBJ1-5 | TRBV28
CASSQGIAGHYYEQYF | TRBJ2-7 | TRBV19
CASSPAGSSYEQYF | TRBJ2-7 | TRBV11-3